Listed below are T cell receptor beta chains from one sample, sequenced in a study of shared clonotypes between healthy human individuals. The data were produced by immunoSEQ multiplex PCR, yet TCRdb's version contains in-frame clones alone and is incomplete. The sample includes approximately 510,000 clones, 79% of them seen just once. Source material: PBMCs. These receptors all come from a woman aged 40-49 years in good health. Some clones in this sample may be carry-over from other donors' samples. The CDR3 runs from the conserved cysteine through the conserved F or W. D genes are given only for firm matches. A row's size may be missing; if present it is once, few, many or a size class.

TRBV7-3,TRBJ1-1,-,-,CASSPSRVKSAFF,TGTGCCAGCAGCCCGAGTAGGGTAAAGTCGGCTTTCTTT
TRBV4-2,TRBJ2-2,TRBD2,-,CASRPGRDVGELFF,TGTGCCAGCAGGCCCGGGAGGGATGTCGGGGAGCTGTTTTTT
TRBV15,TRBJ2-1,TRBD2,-,CATSRQTSDSYNEQFF,TGTGCCACCAGCAGACAGACTAGCGACTCCTACAATGAGCAGTTCTTC
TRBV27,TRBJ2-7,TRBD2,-,CASSLYASGTHYEQYF,TGTGCCAGCAGTTTATATGCTAGCGGGACACACTACGAGCAGTACTTC
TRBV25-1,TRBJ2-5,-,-,CASSELGRGQETQYF,TGTGCCAGCAGTGAATTAGGGAGAGGTCAAGAGACCCAGTACTTC
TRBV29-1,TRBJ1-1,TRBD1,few,CSVEGQGGMNTEAFF,TGCAGCGTTGAGGGACAGGGGGGGATGAACACTGAAGCTTTCTTT
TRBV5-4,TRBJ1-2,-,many,CASSLLLGNGYTF,TGTGCCAGCAGCTTGCTTCTGGGGAATGGCTACACCTTC
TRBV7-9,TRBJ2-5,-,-,CASKQGPQETQYF,TGTGCCAGCAAACAGGGCCCACAAGAGACCCAGTACTTC
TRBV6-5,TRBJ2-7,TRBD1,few,CASRFGQGTYEQYF,TGTGCCAGCAGATTCGGACAGGGGACCTACGAGCAGTACTTC
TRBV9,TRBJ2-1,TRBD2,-,CASSPLLAGGYNEQFF,TGTGCCAGCAGCCCCCTTCTAGCGGGAGGATACAATGAGCAGTTCTTC
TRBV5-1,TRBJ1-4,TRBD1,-,CASSWTGGEKLFF,TGCGCCAGCAGCTGGACAGGTGGTGAAAAACTGTTTTTT
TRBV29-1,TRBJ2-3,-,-,CSVAEDPRVDTQYF,TGCAGCGTTGCCGAGGACCCCAGAGTTGATACGCAGTATTTT
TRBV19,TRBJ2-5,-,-,CASSMGTYQETQYF,TGTGCCAGTAGTATGGGCACGTACCAAGAGACCCAGTACTTC
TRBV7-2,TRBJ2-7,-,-,CASSLRAVGHYEQYF,TGTGCCAGCAGCTTACGTGCGGTGGGGCACTACGAGCAGTACTTC
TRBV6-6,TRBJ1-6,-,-,CASTPRGSNNSPLHF,TGTGCCAGCACCCCAAGAGGCAGCAATAATTCACCCCTCCACTTT
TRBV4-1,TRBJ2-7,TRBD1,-,CASSQDGTGALEQYF,TGCGCCAGCAGCCAAGACGGGACAGGGGCACTCGAGCAGTACTTC
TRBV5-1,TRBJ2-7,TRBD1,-,CASSVGQASLYEQYF,TGCGCCAGCAGCGTGGGACAGGCGTCCCTCTACGAGCAGTACTTC
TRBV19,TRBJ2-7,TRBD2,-,CASSVRPMTASGGEQYF,TGTGCCAGTAGCGTCCGCCCCATGACAGCCTCGGGAGGTGAGCAGTACTTC
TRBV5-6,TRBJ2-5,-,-,CASSLRSEETQYF,TGTGCCAGCAGCTTGCGGTCTGAAGAGACCCAGTACTTC
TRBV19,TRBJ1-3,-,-,CASSGGYRVGNTIYF,TGTGCCAGTAGTGGGGGATACAGGGTCGGAAACACCATATATTTT
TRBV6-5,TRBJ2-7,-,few,CASSYGVTEQYF,TGTGCCAGCAGTTACGGAGTTACGGAGCAGTACTTC
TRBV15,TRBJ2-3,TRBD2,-,CATSRGLAGTDTQYF,TGTGCCACCAGCAGAGGTCTAGCGGGCACAGATACGCAGTATTTT
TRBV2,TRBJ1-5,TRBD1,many,CASSATGGDQPQHF,TGTGCCAGCAGTGCCACAGGGGGCGATCAGCCCCAGCATTTT
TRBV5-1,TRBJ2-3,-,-,CASALNPGTDTQYF,TGCGCCAGCGCCTTAAACCCTGGGACAGATACGCAGTATTTT
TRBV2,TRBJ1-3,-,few,CASRPGGGGNTIYF,TGTGCCAGCAGACCCGGTGGGGGAGGAAACACCATATATTTT
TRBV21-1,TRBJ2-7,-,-,CASSKRGLRGSYEQYF,TGTGCCAGCAGCAAAAGGGGACTTCGCGGCTCCTACGAGCAGTACTTC
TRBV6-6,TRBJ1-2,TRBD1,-,CASSPQGRDGYTF,TGTGCCAGCAGTCCACAGGGGAGGGATGGCTACACCTTC
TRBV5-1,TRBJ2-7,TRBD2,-,CASSLAGTSGYEQYF,TGCGCCAGCAGCTTGGCCGGGACTAGTGGTTACGAGCAGTACTTC
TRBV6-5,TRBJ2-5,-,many,CASSPGQETQYF,TGTGCCAGCAGTCCAGGGCAAGAGACCCAGTACTTC
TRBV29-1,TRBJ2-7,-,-,CSVVQKLSYEQYF,TGCAGCGTTGTACAGAAGTTATCCTACGAGCAGTACTTC
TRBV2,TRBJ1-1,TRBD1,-,CASNRQGGTEAFF,TGTGCCAGCAACCGACAGGGTGGCACTGAAGCTTTCTTT
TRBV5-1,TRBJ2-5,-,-,CASSSVDGVSAQYF,TGCGCCAGCAGCTCGGTCGACGGGGTTTCGGCCCAGTACTTC
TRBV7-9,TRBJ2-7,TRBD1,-,CAGGRDRGREQYF,TGTGCCGGGGGCCGGGACAGGGGCCGCGAGCAGTACTTC
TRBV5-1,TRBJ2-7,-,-,CASSLTPYYEQYF,TGCGCCAGCAGCTTGACTCCTTACTACGAGCAGTACTTC
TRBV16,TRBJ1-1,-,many,CASSLFVTEAFF,TGTGCCAGCAGCCTCTTTGTTACTGAAGCTTTCTTT
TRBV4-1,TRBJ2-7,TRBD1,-,CASSQDPQGRPYEQYF,TGCGCCAGCAGCCAAGACCCACAGGGGCGCCCCTACGAGCAGTACTTC
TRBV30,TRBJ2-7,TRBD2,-,CAWSVIGGLAGYEQYF,TGTGCCTGGAGTGTAATCGGGGGACTAGCGGGTTACGAGCAGTACTTC
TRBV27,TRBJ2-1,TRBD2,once,CASRGLAGGNEQFF,TGTGCCAGCAGAGGACTAGCGGGGGGCAATGAGCAGTTCTTC
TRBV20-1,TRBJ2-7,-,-,CSASSSYEQYF,TGCAGTGCTAGCTCTAGTTACGAGCAGTACTTC
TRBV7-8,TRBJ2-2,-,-,CASRAGTATSAGELFF,TGTGCCAGCAGGGCCGGGACGGCCACAAGCGCCGGGGAGCTGTTTTTT
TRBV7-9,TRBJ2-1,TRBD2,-,CASSPPGTSGGNEQFF,TGTGCCAGCAGCCCTCCAGGGACTAGCGGGGGCAATGAGCAGTTCTTC
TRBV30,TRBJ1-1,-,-,CAWAVNTEAFF,TGTGCCTGGGCAGTGAACACTGAAGCTTTCTTT
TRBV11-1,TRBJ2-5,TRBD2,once,CASSLSGGGRETQYF,TGTGCCAGCAGCTTATCCGGGGGAGGGAGAGAGACCCAGTACTTC
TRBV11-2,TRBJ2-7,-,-,CASSLDEWQTLGSRYEQYF,TGTGCCAGCAGCTTAGATGAATGGCAGACGCTTGGATCTCGTTACGAGCAGTACTTC
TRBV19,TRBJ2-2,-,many,CASRITGTGELFF,TGTGCCAGTAGAATCACCGGCACCGGGGAGCTGTTTTTT
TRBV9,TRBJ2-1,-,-,CASSVVGSGDNEQFF,TGTGCCAGCAGCGTAGTCGGTAGCGGAGACAATGAGCAGTTCTTC
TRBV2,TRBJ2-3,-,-,CASSGRTDTQYF,TGTGCCAGCAGTGGCAGAACAGATACGCAGTATTTT
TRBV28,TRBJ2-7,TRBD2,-,CASKKRTSGYEQYF,TGTGCCAGCAAAAAAAGGACTAGCGGCTACGAGCAGTACTTC
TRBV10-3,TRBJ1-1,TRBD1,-,CAISDGQENTEAFF,TGTGCCATCAGTGACGGACAGGAGAACACTGAAGCTTTCTTT
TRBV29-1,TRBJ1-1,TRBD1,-,CSVDVTGEEAFF,TGCAGCGTTGATGTAACAGGGGAGGAAGCTTTCTTT
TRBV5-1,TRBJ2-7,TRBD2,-,CASSLGYSGTDLYEQYF,TGCGCCAGCAGCTTGGGGTATAGCGGGACCGACCTCTACGAGCAGTACTTC
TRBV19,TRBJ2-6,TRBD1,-,CASSSDRGHAGANVLTF,TGTGCCAGTAGTTCCGACAGGGGGCACGCTGGGGCCAACGTCCTGACTTTC
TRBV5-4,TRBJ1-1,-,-,CASTFADGEGTNTEAFF,TGTGCCAGCACCTTCGCGGACGGTGAGGGAACGAACACTGAAGCTTTCTTT